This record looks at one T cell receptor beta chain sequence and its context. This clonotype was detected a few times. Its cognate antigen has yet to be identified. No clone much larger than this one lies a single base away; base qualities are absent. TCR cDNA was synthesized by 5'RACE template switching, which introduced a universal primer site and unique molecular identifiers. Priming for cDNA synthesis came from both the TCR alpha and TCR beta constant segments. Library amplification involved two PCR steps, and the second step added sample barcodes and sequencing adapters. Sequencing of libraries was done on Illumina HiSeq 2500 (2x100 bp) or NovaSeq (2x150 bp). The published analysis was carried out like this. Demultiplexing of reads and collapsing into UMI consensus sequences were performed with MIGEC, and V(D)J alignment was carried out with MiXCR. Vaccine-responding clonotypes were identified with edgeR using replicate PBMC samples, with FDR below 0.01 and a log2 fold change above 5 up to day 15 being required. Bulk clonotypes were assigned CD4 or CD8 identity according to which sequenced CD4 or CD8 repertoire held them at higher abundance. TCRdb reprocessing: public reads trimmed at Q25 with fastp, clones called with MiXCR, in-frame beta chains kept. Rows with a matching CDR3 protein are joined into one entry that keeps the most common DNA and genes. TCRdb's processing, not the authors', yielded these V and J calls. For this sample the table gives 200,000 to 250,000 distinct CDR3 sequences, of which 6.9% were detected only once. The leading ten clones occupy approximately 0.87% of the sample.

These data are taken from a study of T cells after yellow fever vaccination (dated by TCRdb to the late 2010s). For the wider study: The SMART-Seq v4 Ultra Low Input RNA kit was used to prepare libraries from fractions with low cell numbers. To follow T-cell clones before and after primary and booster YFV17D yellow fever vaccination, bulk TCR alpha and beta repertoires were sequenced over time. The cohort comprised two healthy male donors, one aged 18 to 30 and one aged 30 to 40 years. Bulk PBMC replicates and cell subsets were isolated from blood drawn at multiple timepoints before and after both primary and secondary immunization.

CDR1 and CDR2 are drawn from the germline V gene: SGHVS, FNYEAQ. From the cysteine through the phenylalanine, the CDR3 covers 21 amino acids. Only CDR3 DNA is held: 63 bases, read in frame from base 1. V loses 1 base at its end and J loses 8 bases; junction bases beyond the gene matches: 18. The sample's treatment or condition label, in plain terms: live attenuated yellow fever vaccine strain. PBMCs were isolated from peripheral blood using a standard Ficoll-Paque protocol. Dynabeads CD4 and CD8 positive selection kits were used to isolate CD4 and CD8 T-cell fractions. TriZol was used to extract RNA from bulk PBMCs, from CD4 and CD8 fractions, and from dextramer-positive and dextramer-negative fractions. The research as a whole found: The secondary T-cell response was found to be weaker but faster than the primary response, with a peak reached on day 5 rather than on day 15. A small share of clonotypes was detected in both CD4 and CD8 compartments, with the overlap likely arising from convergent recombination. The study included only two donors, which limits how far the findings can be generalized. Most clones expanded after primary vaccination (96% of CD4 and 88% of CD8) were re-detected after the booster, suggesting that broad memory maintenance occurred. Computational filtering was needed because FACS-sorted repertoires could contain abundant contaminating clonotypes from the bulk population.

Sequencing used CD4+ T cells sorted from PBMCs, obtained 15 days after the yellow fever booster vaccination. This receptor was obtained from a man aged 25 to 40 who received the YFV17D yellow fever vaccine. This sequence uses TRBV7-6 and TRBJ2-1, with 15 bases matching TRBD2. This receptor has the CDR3 CASSLEVRTSGRAGKIYEQFF. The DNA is TGTGCCAGCAGCTTAGAGGTCCGGACTAGCGGGAGGGCCGGAAAAATTTATGAGCAGTTCTTC.